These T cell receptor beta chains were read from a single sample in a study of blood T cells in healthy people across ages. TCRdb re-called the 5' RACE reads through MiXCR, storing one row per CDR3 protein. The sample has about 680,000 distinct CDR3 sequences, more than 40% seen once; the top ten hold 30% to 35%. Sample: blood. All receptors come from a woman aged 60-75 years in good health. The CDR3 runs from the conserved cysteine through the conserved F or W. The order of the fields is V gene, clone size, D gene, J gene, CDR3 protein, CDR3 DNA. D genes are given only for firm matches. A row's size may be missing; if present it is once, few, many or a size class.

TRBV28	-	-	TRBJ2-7	CASKRQREQYF	TGTGCCAGCAAACGACAGCGCGAGCAGTACTTC
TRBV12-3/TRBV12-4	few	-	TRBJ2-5	CASSPGLWQETQYF	TGTGCCAGCAGTCCGGGCCTCTGGCAGGAGACCCAGTACTTC
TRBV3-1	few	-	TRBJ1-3	CASSLGTPGNTIYF	TGTGCCAGCAGCCTTGGGACCCCCGGAAACACCATATATTTT
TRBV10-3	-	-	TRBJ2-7	CAISEGGLNYEQYF	TGTGCCATCAGTGAGGGGGGTCTCAACTACGAGCAGTACTTC
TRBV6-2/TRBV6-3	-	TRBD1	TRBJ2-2	CASSYHRDRGLTGELFF	TGTGCCAGCAGTTACCACCGGGACAGGGGGCTCACCGGGGAGCTGTTTTTT
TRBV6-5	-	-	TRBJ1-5	CASSYGGGAGQPQHF	TGTGCCAGCAGTTACGGGGGGGGCGCCGGCCAGCCCCAGCATTTT
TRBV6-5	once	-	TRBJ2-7	CASSWGTRAAGVPYEQYF	TGTGCCAGCAGTTGGGGGACAAGGGCGGCAGGGGTCCCCTACGAGCAGTACTTC
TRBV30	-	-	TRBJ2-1	CAWRPTATGEQFF	TGTGCCTGGAGACCTACAGCGACGGGTGAGCAGTTCTTC
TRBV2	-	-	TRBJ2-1	CASSVEYNEQFF	TGTGCCAGCAGTGTAGAGTACAATGAGCAGTTCTTC
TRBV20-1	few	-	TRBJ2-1	CSARWQGNDEQFF	TGCAGTGCTAGATGGCAGGGTAACGATGAGCAGTTCTTC
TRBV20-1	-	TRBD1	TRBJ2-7	CSARADRPYNEQYF	TGCAGTGCTAGAGCGGACAGGCCCTACAATGAGCAGTACTTC
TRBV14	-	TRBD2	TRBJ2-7	CASSQDSAGGIEQYF	TGTGCCAGCAGCCAAGATAGTGCGGGAGGCATCGAGCAGTACTTC
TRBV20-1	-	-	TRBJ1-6	CSARGGKGSYNSPLHF	TGCAGTGCTAGGGGAGGGAAGGGCTCCTATAATTCACCCCTCCACTTT
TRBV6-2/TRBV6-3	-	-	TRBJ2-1	CANTRPSYNEQFF	TGTGCCAATACTAGACCCTCCTACAATGAGCAGTTCTTC
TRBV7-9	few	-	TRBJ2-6	CASSSRPTGSGANVLTF	TGTGCCAGCAGCTCTCGACCAACAGGGTCGGGGGCCAACGTCCTGACTTTC
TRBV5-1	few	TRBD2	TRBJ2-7	CASSKSGSRTYEQYF	TGCGCCAGCAGCAAAAGCGGGAGCCGAACCTACGAGCAGTACTTC
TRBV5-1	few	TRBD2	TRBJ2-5	CASSTDAGVNNEQYF	TGCGCCAGCAGCACGGATGCGGGAGTAAACAATGAGCAGTACTTC
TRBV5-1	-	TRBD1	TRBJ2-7	CASSLGQGTIGEQYF	TGCGCCAGCAGCTTAGGACAGGGGACCATTGGGGAGCAGTACTTC
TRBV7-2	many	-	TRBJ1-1	CASSLVAEAFF	TGTGCCAGCAGTTTAGTTGCTGAAGCTTTCTTT
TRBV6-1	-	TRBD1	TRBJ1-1	CASTGDRGDTEAFF	TGTGCCAGCACCGGGGACAGGGGGGACACTGAAGCTTTCTTT
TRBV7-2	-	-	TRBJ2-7	CASSYKAGPQAYEQYF	TGTGCCAGCAGCTACAAGGCGGGGCCACAGGCCTACGAGCAGTACTTC
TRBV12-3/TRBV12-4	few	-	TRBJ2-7	CASRPPVGGSYEQYF	TGTGCCAGCAGACCTCCGGTGGGGGGCTCCTACGAGCAGTACTTC
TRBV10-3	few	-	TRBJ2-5	CAIGGFQETQYF	TGTGCCATCGGGGGGTTCCAAGAGACCCAGTACTTC
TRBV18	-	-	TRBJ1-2	CASSQGPPSYGYTF	TGTGCCAGCTCACAAGGCCCTCCTAGCTATGGCTACACCTTC
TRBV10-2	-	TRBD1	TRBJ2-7	CASSEPDRLSYEQYF	TGCGCCAGCAGTGAGCCGGACAGGTTATCCTACGAGCAGTACTTC
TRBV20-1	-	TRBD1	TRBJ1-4	CFASTGDEKLFF	TGCTTTGCCTCTACAGGGGACGAAAAACTGTTTTTT
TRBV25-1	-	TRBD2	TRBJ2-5	CASSEWREKETQYF	TGTGCCAGCAGTGAATGGCGGGAGAAAGAGACCCAGTACTTC
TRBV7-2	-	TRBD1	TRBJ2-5	CASSMTGGASETQYF	TGTGCCAGCAGCATGACAGGGGGCGCATCAGAGACCCAGTACTTC
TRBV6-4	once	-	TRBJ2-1	CASSEEFYNEQFF	TGTGCCAGCAGTGAGGAATTCTACAATGAGCAGTTCTTC
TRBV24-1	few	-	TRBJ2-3	CATSDSSVGTDTQYF	TGTGCCACCAGTGATTCGAGTGTGGGCACAGATACGCAGTATTTT
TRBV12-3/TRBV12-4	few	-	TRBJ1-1	CASSRDATANTEAFF	TGTGCCAGCAGTCGGGACGCTACAGCGAACACTGAAGCTTTCTTT
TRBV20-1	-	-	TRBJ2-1	CSASLIYNEQFF	TGCAGTGCGAGCCTGATCTACAATGAGCAGTTCTTC
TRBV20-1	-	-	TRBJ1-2	CSARVDRSYGYTF	TGCAGTGCTAGAGTAGACAGAAGCTATGGCTACACCTTC
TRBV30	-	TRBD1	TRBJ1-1	CAWSVSYGQGEAFF	TGTGCCTGGAGTGTATCTTACGGACAGGGCGAAGCTTTCTTT
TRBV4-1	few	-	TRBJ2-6	CASSRPGHRISGANVLTF	TGCGCCAGCAGCCGGCCTGGACATCGGATCTCTGGGGCCAACGTCCTGACTTTC
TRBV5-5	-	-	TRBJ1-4	CASRVSGFNEKLFF	TGTGCCAGCAGAGTAAGTGGGTTCAATGAAAAACTGTTTTTT
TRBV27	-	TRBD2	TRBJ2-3	CASRPSGSSDTQYF	TGTGCCAGCAGGCCTAGCGGGAGTTCAGATACGCAGTATTTT
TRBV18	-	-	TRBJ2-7	CASSKMISETYEQYF	TGTGCCAGCTCAAAAATGATTAGCGAGACCTACGAGCAGTACTTC
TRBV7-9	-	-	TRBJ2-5	CASGRYETQYF	TGTGCCAGCGGCCGCTACGAGACCCAGTACTTC
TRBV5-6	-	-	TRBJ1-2	CASSLRQLNYGYTF	TGTGCCAGCAGCTTGAGACAGTTAAACTATGGCTACACCTTC
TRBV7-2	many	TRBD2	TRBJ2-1	CASSPGTSGNEQFF	TGTGCCAGCAGCCCGGGGACTAGCGGTAATGAGCAGTTCTTC
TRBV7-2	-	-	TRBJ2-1	CASSFDGSYNEQFF	TGTGCCAGCAGCTTCGACGGCTCCTACAATGAGCAGTTCTTC
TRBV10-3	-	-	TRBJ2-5	CATGPGEETQYF	TGTGCCACTGGGCCAGGGGAGGAGACCCAGTACTTC
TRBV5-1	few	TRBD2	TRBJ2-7	CASTRLLAAPPGEQYF	TGCGCCAGCACTCGCTTACTAGCGGCCCCCCCGGGCGAGCAGTACTTC
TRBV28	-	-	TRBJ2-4	CASRLTSPQNIQYF	TGTGCCAGCAGACTGACTAGTCCCCAAAACATTCAGTACTTC
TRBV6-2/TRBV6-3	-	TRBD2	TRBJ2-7	CASRQLAGLSSYEQYF	TGTGCCAGCAGACAACTAGCGGGCCTGAGCTCCTACGAGCAGTACTTC
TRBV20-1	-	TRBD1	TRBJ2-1	CSARIPGQGAQNEQFF	TGCAGTGCTAGGATTCCGGGACAGGGGGCGCAGAATGAGCAGTTCTTC
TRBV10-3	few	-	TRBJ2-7	CAIRQDPYEQYF	TGTGCCATACGACAGGACCCCTACGAGCAGTACTTC
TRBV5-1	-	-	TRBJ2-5	CASSVNSQETQYF	TGCGCCAGCAGTGTAAACAGCCAAGAGACCCAGTACTTC
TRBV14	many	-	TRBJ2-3	CASSQDRGSPSTDTQYF	TGTGCCAGCAGCCAAGACCGCGGGTCGCCTAGCACAGATACGCAGTATTTT
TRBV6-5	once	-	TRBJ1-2	CASSYGTGTNYGYTF	TGTGCCAGCAGTTACGGGACCGGGACTAACTATGGCTACACCTTC